One T cell receptor (beta chain) is described in this entry. Its antigen is still unknown. The sample belongs to a study of CD8 T cell repertoires and HIV-1 epitope variants. Study as a whole: 1M T cells were kept uncultured as a baseline.

The data were produced by immunoSEQ multiplex PCR, yet TCRdb's version contains in-frame clones alone and is incomplete. This table has a few thousand clones, around 64% appearing once. CDR3 length equals 15 residues. The germline V gene has CDR1 SGHDT and CDR2 YYEEEE. Trimming removed 6 bases from V and 3 bases from J; junction bases left unmatched: 7. This TCR derives from a male donor with HIV. The J gene is TRBJ2-3, the V gene TRBV5-6; TRBD1 matches at 10 bases. The sequencing input was cultured CD8+ T cells derived from PBMCs. CDR3 nucleotides: TGTGCCAGCACCCCCGGGACAGGGGTTACAGATACGCAGTATTTT. Translation: CASTPGTGVTDTQYF.